One T cell receptor (beta chain) is described in this entry. What it recognizes is unknown. CDR3 length equals 17 residues. The germline CDR1 and CDR2 sequences are SGHRS and YFSETQ. The ends lost 4 bases at V and 8 bases at J; junction bases unmatched: 10. The protocol was immunoSEQ multiplex PCR, while the TCRdb copy is restricted to in-frame clones and leaves out a portion. The table has approximately 12,000 clones, 60% to 80% seen once. These data come from a study of somatic mutations in cytotoxic T cells in rheumatoid arthritis. General study findings and limits: It was found that CD8+ T-cell clonality in rheumatoid arthritis patients did not differ significantly from that in age-matched healthy controls.

This chain joins TRBV5-1 and TRBJ2-1, with 15 bases identical to TRBD2. Sequencing used CD8+ T cells sorted from blood. This receptor was taken from a man aged 50-60 years in good health. The CDR3 loop is CASSHGTSGRPVDEQFF. In DNA, the CDR3 is TGCGCCAGCAGCCACGGGACTAGCGGGAGGCCTGTCGATGAGCAGTTCTTC.